Listed below are T cell receptor beta chains from one sample, sequenced in a study of Tregs in tolerant kidney transplant recipients. Some clones are missing from TCRdb's copy, which holds only in-frame ones; the method was immunoSEQ multiplex PCR. The sample yields some 70,000 clones, 80% to 95% seen once. Material: CD8+ T cells from blood, obtained before the transplant. The receptors were gathered from a human donor who received a combined kidney and bone marrow transplant. Both conserved end residues are part of each CDR3. The order of the fields is D gene, clone size, V gene, J gene, CDR3 DNA, CDR3 protein. D genes are given only for firm matches. Size is omitted from some rows. Given values are once, few, many or a class for expanded clones.

>TRBD2|few|TRBV6-6|TRBJ2-1
TGTGCCAGCAGTTACCGATTACCAGCGGGAGGTGAGCAGTTCTTC
CASSYRLPAGGEQFF
>NA|NA|TRBV6-1|TRBJ1-1
TGTGCCAGCAGTGAGTGGCAGGGTTCGGGCACTGAAGCTTTCTTT
CASSEWQGSGTEAFF
>TRBD1|NA|TRBV19|TRBJ2-7
TGTGCCAGTAGTATCGGAGCACAGGGGGCCTACGAGCAGTACTTC
CASSIGAQGAYEQYF
>NA|NA|TRBV9|TRBJ2-7
TGTGCCAGCAGCGTAGGGAACAGCCCCTACGAGCAGTACTTC
CASSVGNSPYEQYF
>TRBD2|NA|TRBV11-2|TRBJ2-7
TGTGCCAGCAGCTTAGACAGCGGGGTTAGCTCCTACGAGCAGTACTTC
CASSLDSGVSSYEQYF
>NA|NA|TRBV30|TRBJ2-5
TGTGCCTGGAGTTGGCCCAACAAAGAGACCCAGTACTTC
CAWSWPNKETQYF
>TRBD1|NA|TRBV6-5|TRBJ1-1
TGTGCCAGCAGTTACGGGGCAGGGGGGAACACTGAAGCTTTCTTT
CASSYGAGGNTEAFF
>NA|NA|TRBV27|TRBJ2-3
TGTGCCAGCACCCACCTAGACACAGATACGCAGTATTTT
CASTHLDTDTQYF
>NA|NA|TRBV4-1|TRBJ2-7
TGCGCCAGCAGCCGAATAGCGAACGAGCAGTACTTC
CASSRIANEQYF
>NA|NA|TRBV13|TRBJ2-1
TGTGCCAGCATAGTAAACAATGAGCAGTTCTTC
CASIVNNEQFF